Shown below are 30 T cell receptor beta chains from a single sample sequenced in a study of OX40 agonist ivuxolimab in advanced cancers. Using immunoSEQ multiplex PCR, the repertoire was profiled, and TCRdb retains in-frame clones only, with some absent. The sample holds some 81,000 clones, over 70% seen once. The specimen comprised CD4+ or CD8+ T cells sorted from blood, sampled in a trial of the OX40 agonist ivuxolimab. The receptors originated from an adult with an advanced solid tumor such as melanoma, head and neck, liver or kidney cancer.

This rearrangement joins TRBV6-1 to TRBJ2-5, with 8 bases that match TRBD1. The CDR3 totals 16 residues. Trimming removed 3 bases from V and 6 bases from J; junction bases left unmatched: 12. Germline V gene sequence: CDR1 MNHNS, CDR2 SASEGT. Here the CDR3 reads CASSDSGQGAGKTQYF. The DNA for the CDR3 is TGTGCCAGCAGTGATAGTGGGCAGGGGGCAGGAAAGACCCAGTACTTC.

The chain joins TRBV27 to TRBJ2-7, with TRBD1 identical over 7 bases. The junction had 8 bases not matched to a gene; V was cut back by 4 bases and J by 2 bases. The CDR3 is 15 residues long. CDR1 is MNHEY and CDR2 is SMNVEV in the germline V gene (reference sequence). The CDR3 reads CASSSPGTDPYEQYF. CDR3 nucleotides: TGTGCCAGCAGTTCACCCGGGACAGATCCCTACGAGCAGTACTTC.

The CDR3: CASSLDTDTQYF. CDR3 DNA: TGTGCCAGCAGCTTAGACACAGATACGCAGTATTTT. V usage is TRBV11-3 and J usage is TRBJ2-3; D uncertain. The CDR3 extends over 12 amino acids. V dropped 0 bases and J dropped 2 bases, with 0 bases sitting between them. In germline, CDR1 is SGHNT, CDR2 YENEEA.

The V call is TRBV6-5, the J call TRBJ1-5; D remains unclear. The V and J ends lost 0 bases and 6 bases respectively, with 6 bases between them. This CDR3 is built from 13 residues. CDR1 MNHEY and CDR2 SVGAGI come from the germline V gene. The CDR3 sequence: CASSYSSGQPQHF. The DNA for the CDR3 is TGTGCCAGCAGTTACTCATCCGGTCAGCCCCAGCATTTT.

V and J are TRBV19 and TRBJ2-7; D tentatively reads TRBD1 or TRBD2 (6 bases each). The V end was cut by 2 bases, the J end by 2 bases, with 13 bases between. The V gene's germline CDR1 is LNHDA and CDR2 SQIVND (reference sequence). The CDR3 contains 15 residues. CDR3 region: CASSISAGEAYEQYF. The CDR3, as DNA: TGTGCCAGTAGTATATCGGCAGGGGAGGCCTACGAGCAGTACTTC.

The V and J genes are TRBV30 and TRBJ1-2; 9 nucleotides match TRBD1. Looked up from germline, CDR1 is GTSNPN and CDR2 is SVGIG (reference sequence). This CDR3 region has 13 residues. V shed 2 bases, J shed 5 bases, and the junction held 3 bases outside the gene matches. In nucleotides, the CDR3 is TGTGCCTGGAGTCCCGGACAGGGGTATGGCTACACCTTC. This codes for CAWSPGQGYGYTF.

CDR3 region: CASSLLTDEAFF. In nucleotides, the CDR3 is TGTGCCAGCTCACTACTGACGGATGAAGCTTTCTTT. This chain links TRBV18 with TRBJ1-1; no definite D call. CDR1 is KGHSH, CDR2 LQKENI, per germline. The CDR3 is made up of 12 amino acids. Trimming pared 4 bases from V and 7 bases from J, leaving 10 bases between.

The chain combines TRBV29-1 with TRBJ1-1, with D unclear. The CDR3 consists of 12 residues. Trimming removed 2 bases at V and 2 bases at J, with 6 bases between. CDR1 is SQVTM and CDR2 is ANQGSEA in the germline V gene. The CDR3 reads CSVENGNTEAFF. DNA for the CDR3: TGCAGCGTTGAAAACGGAAACACTGAAGCTTTCTTT.

The chain combines TRBV7-8 with TRBJ2-2; 7 bases fit TRBD2. J gave up 5 bases and V 3 bases, and 6 bases lay outside the gene matches. Germline CDR1 reads SGHVS; CDR2 reads FQNEAQ. CDR3 length: 15 amino acids. In DNA, the CDR3 is TGTGCCAGCAGCTTTTCTCGGGGGGAGACCGGGGAGCTGTTTTTT. Amino acid sequence: CASSFSRGETGELFF. Full variable domain (missing parts from reference TRBV7-8 and TRBJ2-2): GAGVSQSPRYKVAKRGQDVALRCDPISGHVSLFWYQQALGQGPEFLTYFQNEAQLDKSGLPSDRFFAERPEGSVSTLKIQRTQQEDSAVYLCASSFSRGETGELFFGEGSRLTVL.

The chain employs TRBV25-1 and TRBJ2-5, with TRBD1 matching over 9 bases. CDR1 and CDR2 (germline): MGHDK, SYGVNS. The CDR3 covers 16 residues. V lost 4 bases and J lost 5; bases outside the gene matches: 11. This chain's CDR3 is CASSGYGQGPEETQYF. The CDR3 region has the DNA TGTGCCAGCAGTGGGTACGGACAGGGGCCGGAGGAGACCCAGTACTTC.

The rearrangement uses TRBV5-4 and TRBJ2-5, with D possibly TRBD2 on 6 matching bases. The germline gives CDR1 SGHNT, CDR2 YYREEE (reference sequence). V was trimmed by 4 bases and J by 1 base, leaving 11 bases between them. There are 14 residues in the CDR3. The CDR3 bases are TGTGCCAGCAGCCGTGGTAGCGGCCAAGAGACCCAGTACTTC. Its translation: CASSRGSGQETQYF.

The rearrangement links TRBV5-4 to TRBJ1-4, with 8 nucleotides matching TRBD1. Germline values: CDR1 SGHNT, CDR2 YYREEE (reference sequence). The CDR3 has 16 residues. V lost 3 bases and J lost 6; bases outside the gene matches: 10. The CDR3 region is CASSSQTGENYEKLFF. In DNA, the CDR3 is TGTGCCAGCAGCTCGCAGACAGGGGAAAACTATGAAAAACTGTTTTTT. Using reference TRBV5-4 and TRBJ1-4 for the parts outside the CDR3, the full variable domain is ETGVTQSPTHLIKTRGQQVTLRCSSQSGHNTVSWYQQALGQGPQFIFQYYREEENGRGNFPPRFSGLQFPNYSSELNVNALELDDSALYLCASSSQTGENYEKLFFGSGTQLSVL.

The chain links TRBV5-5 to TRBJ2-7; TRBD2 matches 7 bases. The length of the CDR3 is 13 residues. J lost 3 bases, V lost 4 bases, and 4 bases had no gene match. CDR1 is SGHKS, CDR2 YYEKEE, per germline (reference sequence). The CDR3 loop reads CASSVGLDYEQYF. Here the CDR3 DNA reads TGTGCCAGCAGCGTCGGACTAGACTACGAGCAGTACTTC.

This clone was observed a few times. The chain uses TRBV28 and TRBJ1-1, with D possibly matching TRBD1 (5 bases). From germline, CDR1 is MDHEN and CDR2 SYDVKM. The CDR3 contains 16 residues. V gave up 2 bases and J gave up 5 bases, with 18 bases separating them. Written as DNA, the CDR3 is TGTGCCAGCAGTTTAATTCGGCTGTGGGGGGGGACTGAAGCTTTCTTT. It specifies CASSLIRLWGGTEAFF.

This clone was recorded once. The V call is TRBV2, the J call TRBJ1-5; 7 positions agree with TRBD1. CDR1 SNHLY and CDR2 FYNNEI come from the germline V gene. This CDR3 comprises 15 residues. The trim removed 3 bases at V and 5 bases at J, leaving 7 bases unmatched. Here the CDR3 reads CASSEAGQVHQPQHF. DNA for the CDR3: TGTGCCAGCAGTGAGGCCGGACAGGTCCATCAGCCCCAGCATTTT. The entire variable domain, with the rest obtained from reference TRBV2 and TRBJ1-5, is as follows: EPEVTQTPSHQVTQMGQEVILRCVPISNHLYFYWYRQILGQKVEFLVSFYNNEISEKSEIFDDQFSVERPDGSNFTLKIRSTKLEDSAMYFCASSEAGQVHQPQHFGDGTRLSIL.

The rearrangement joins TRBV7-9 to TRBJ1-3; D not resolved. The V gene's germline CDR1 is SEHNR and CDR2 FQNEAQ (reference sequence). Trimming pared 7 bases from V and 0 bases from J, leaving 10 bases between. The CDR3 runs 14 residues. The CDR3 nucleotides read TGTGCCAGCAACGCAGCCGGCTCTGGAAACACCATATATTTT. Protein: CASNAAGSGNTIYF.

This chain uses TRBV5-8 with TRBJ2-7; tentatively, D is TRBD2 (5 bases). Germline V gene data show CDR1 as SGHTS and CDR2 as YDEGEE. With 5 bases removed from V and 4 bases from J, the gap between germline ends came to 10 bases. This CDR3 contains 12 residues. CDR3 sequence: CASRSGSYEQYF. The CDR3 nucleotides are TGTGCCAGCAGGTCGGGGAGTTACGAGCAGTACTTC.

V and J are TRBV19 and TRBJ2-7; TRBD1 matches at 8 bases. The V segment lost 2 bases and the J segment 0 bases; nucleotides outside the gene matches: 6. The germline V gene has CDR1 LNHDA and CDR2 SQIVND (reference sequence). The CDR3 consists of 16 residues. In DNA form, the CDR3 reads TGTGCCAGTAGTATAAAAGGGACAGGATACTCCTACGAGCAGTACTTC. This gives the protein CASSIKGTGYSYEQYF.

The chain carries TRBV6-5 and TRBJ2-5; D is unclear. CDR1 MNHEY and CDR2 SVGAGI come from the germline V gene. The CDR3 length is 14 residues. V gave up 6 bases and J gave up 1 base, with 12 bases separating them. CDR3 sequence reads: CASRRGEFQETQYF. CDR3 nucleotides: TGTGCCAGCAGGCGCGGAGAATTCCAAGAGACCCAGTACTTC.

This clone appeared once. This chain joins TRBV2 and TRBJ2-3; 11 positions match TRBD2. This CDR3 spans 15 amino acids. Per germline, CDR1 SNHLY and CDR2 FYNNEI. Trimming took 8 bases from V and 4 from J; bases not matched to a gene: 8. CDR3 coding DNA: TGTGCCAGCGATAGCGGGGGGGCCTTGGCAGATACGCAGTATTTT. Translating it yields CASDSGGALADTQYF.

The chain links TRBV5-1 to TRBJ2-4, with D tentatively TRBD1 or TRBD2 (7 bases each). In germline, CDR1 is SGHRS, CDR2 YFSETQ. The CDR3 extends over 15 amino acids. V lost 1 base and J lost 8, with 16 bases in between. In DNA form, the CDR3 reads TGCGCCAGCAGCTTGAGACAGGGAGGGTTGGACATTCAGTACTTC. Its protein is CASSLRQGGLDIQYF.

This chain connects TRBV18 to TRBJ2-7; 8 bases agree with TRBD1. Losses at the gene ends were 0 bases for V and 6 bases for J; bases not matched to a gene: 7. Germline values: CDR1 KGHSH, CDR2 LQKENI. The CDR3 is made up of 15 amino acids. CDR3: CASSPPNGQGFEQYF. The CDR3, as DNA: TGTGCCAGCTCACCACCGAATGGACAGGGTTTCGAGCAGTACTTC.

V gene TRBV6-5 combines with J gene TRBJ1-5; a weak D match, TRBD1 (5 bases). The CDR3 runs to 14 residues. Germline-derived CDR1 and CDR2 are MNHEY and SVGAGI. Trimming removed 4 bases from V and 0 bases from J, with 7 bases in between. The CDR3 nucleotides read TGTGCCAGCAGTTCCAGGGTTAGCAATCAGCCCCAGCATTTT. This sequence encodes CASSSRVSNQPQHF.

This clone was seen once. This chain connects TRBV7-2 to TRBJ1-5; TRBD1 aligns across 9 bases. The V segment lost 4 bases and the J segment 2 bases; nucleotides outside the gene matches: 6. CDR3 length: 16 residues. Germline-derived CDR1 and CDR2 are SGHTA and FQGNSA. The CDR3 region is CASSSTGGAGNQPQHF. CDR3 nucleotides: TGTGCCAGCAGCTCTACAGGGGGCGCTGGCAATCAGCCCCAGCATTTT.

The V and J genes are TRBV7-8 and TRBJ1-1; D remains unclear. V lost 2 bases and J 2 bases, leaving 12 bases between the germline ends. Germline V gene lookup returns CDR1 SGHVS and CDR2 FQNEAQ. The CDR3 contains 15 residues. The CDR3 nucleotides read TGTGCCAGCAGCTTAAACATCCCGGGAAACACTGAAGCTTTCTTT. Translating it yields CASSLNIPGNTEAFF.

The chain recombines TRBV30 with TRBJ1-5; 8 bases match TRBD1. CDR1 GTSNPN and CDR2 SVGIG come from the germline V gene (reference sequence). CDR3 size: 13 residues. V was clipped by 2 bases and J by 5 bases; unmatched bases: 2. The CDR3 protein is CAWSQGADQPQHF. The CDR3 coding sequence is TGTGCCTGGAGTCAGGGGGCAGATCAGCCCCAGCATTTT.

The chain links TRBV6-6 to TRBJ1-4; 7 nucleotides match TRBD1. In germline, CDR1 is MNHNY, CDR2 SVGAGI (reference sequence). The V gene end was trimmed by 5 bases and the J gene end by 8 bases; junction bases not matched to a gene: 11. This CDR3 region has 15 residues. The CDR3 bases are TGTGCCAGCAGTCCCCTACAGGGGAATGGGGAAAAACTGTTTTTT. This gives the protein CASSPLQGNGEKLFF.

The chain is built from TRBV7-6 and TRBJ2-1; 9 nucleotides align to TRBD2. CDR3 length equals 14 residues. Losses at the gene ends were 6 bases for V and 7 bases for J; bases not matched to a gene: 7. The germline V gene encodes CDR1 SGHVS and CDR2 FNYEAQ. The CDR3, as DNA: TGTGCCAGCAGATCCACTAGCGGGCGGAATGAGCAGTTCTTC. Translation: CASRSTSGRNEQFF.

The chain joins TRBV25-1 to TRBJ2-7; D perhaps matches TRBD2 (7 bases). This CDR3 region has 16 residues. Germline assignment: CDR1 MGHDK and CDR2 SYGVNS. Trimming pared 0 bases from V and 7 bases from J, leaving 19 bases between. The CDR3 spells CASSEYFGGGPEEQYF. The CDR3 DNA sequence: TGTGCCAGCAGTGAATATTTTGGGGGGGGGCCGGAAGAGCAGTACTTC.

The V gene is TRBV2, the J gene TRBJ1-2; 7 bases align to TRBD1. Germline CDR1 is SNHLY and CDR2 is FYNNEI. Trimming at V came to 7 bases and at J to 6 bases, leaving 5 bases not matched to a gene. The CDR3 runs to 12 residues. CDR3 bases: TGTGCCAGCACGACAGGGAGGAATGGCTACACCTTC. Translated, it gives CASTTGRNGYTF.